These 19 T cell receptor beta chains came from one sample sequenced in a study of T cells in Graves' hyperthyroidism and ophthalmopathy. The investigators amplified TCR beta CDR3 regions from RNA transcripts. Researchers ran a first-round RT-PCR on the TCR CDR3 using the HTBI primer set. TCRdb reanalysed the multiplex PCR reads using MiXCR and keeps one entry per CDR3 protein. Of hundreds of thousands of distinct CDR3 sequences listed, about 38% are singletons. The sample taken for sequencing was blood. The receptor set was obtained from a man aged 18 to 29 with Graves' hyperthyroidism.

This clonotype was recorded a few times. This sequence joins TRBV4-1 and TRBJ1-5, with 7 bases matching TRBD1. The J segment lost 6 bases and the V segment lost 2 bases, leaving 13 bases of the junction unmatched. This CDR3 is built from 17 residues. Germline CDR1 reads MGHRA; CDR2 reads YSYEKL. CDR3 amino acids: CASSQYSGQALGQPQHF. In nucleotides, the CDR3 is TGCGCCAGCAGCCAATACTCCGGACAGGCTCTTGGTCAGCCCCAGCATTTT.

This clonotype was seen once. V is TRBV10-2 and J is TRBJ1-5; 8 nucleotides agree with TRBD1. Germline-derived CDR1 and CDR2 are WSHSY and SAAADI. The CDR3 loop spans 12 amino acids. V dropped 6 bases and J dropped 9; count of bases not matched to a gene: 4. The CDR3 protein is CASSLQGGPQHF. The CDR3 nucleotides are TGCGCCAGCAGCCTACAGGGGGGGCCCCAGCATTTT.

This chain links TRBV7-9 with TRBJ1-5, with 10 bases lining up with TRBD1. With V trimmed by 5 bases and J by 4 bases, 11 bases remained unmatched. This CDR3 has 17 amino acids. Germline loops: CDR1 SEHNR, CDR2 FQNEAQ (reference sequence). Here the CDR3 DNA reads TGTGCCAGCAGCCAGGGGGTCCCGGGACAGGGGAATCAGCCCCAGCATTTT. It translates to CASSQGVPGQGNQPQHF.

The chain uses TRBV29-1 and TRBJ1-2, with D possibly TRBD1 on 6 matching bases. Germline V gene data show CDR1 as SQVTM and CDR2 as ANQGSEA. V gave up 5 bases and J gave up 5 bases, with 12 bases separating them. CDR3 length equals 12 residues. CDR3 region: CSVTRQAYGYTF. The CDR3, as DNA: TGCAGCGTTACGCGACAGGCTTATGGCTACACCTTC. The full variable domain, rest sourced from reference TRBV29-1 and TRBJ1-2, is SAVISQKPSRDICQRGTSLTIQCQVDSQVTMMFWYRQQPGQSLTLIATANQGSEATYESGFVIDKFPISRPNLTFSTLTVSNMSPEDSSIYLCSVTRQAYGYTFGSGTRLTVV.

CDR3: CASSDPTGVGEQYF. CDR3 nucleotides: TGTGCCAGCAGTGATCCGACAGGGGTGGGTGAGCAGTACTTC. V gene TRBV6-5 combines with J gene TRBJ2-7; 8 nucleotides match TRBD1. Germline CDR1 and CDR2: MNHEY and SVGAGI. J gave up 7 bases and V 5 bases, and 10 bases lay outside the gene matches. This CDR3 has 14 amino acids.

This clonotype was observed at least ten times. This chain connects TRBV25-1 to TRBJ1-5; D is uncertain. Trimming removed 3 bases from V and 3 bases from J, with 9 bases in between. Germline-derived CDR1 and CDR2 are MGHDK and SYGVNS. The CDR3 runs 14 residues. The CDR3 here is CASSETGDNQPQHF. The CDR3 DNA reads as TGTGCCAGCAGTGAGACTGGGGACAATCAGCCCCAGCATTTT.

The genes are TRBV9 and TRBJ1-4, with D unclear. The ends were cut back, 1 base at V and 1 base at J, with 26 bases in the middle. Looked up from germline, CDR1 is SGDLS and CDR2 is YYNGEE. This CDR3 spans 21 amino acids. The CDR3 here is CASSVFPGGDATKETNEKLFF. The CDR3, as DNA: TGTGCCAGCAGCGTATTCCCGGGAGGAGATGCAACTAAGGAAACTAATGAAAAACTGTTTTTT.

This clonotype was seen many times. The genes are TRBV7-9 and TRBJ2-7; D remains unclear. CDR3 length: 12 residues. Germline V lookup: CDR1 SEHNR, CDR2 FQNEAQ (reference sequence). Between the trimmed V and J ends, which lost 5 bases and 4 bases, there was a span of 9 bases. This chain's CDR3 is CASSTLPYEQYF. CDR3 coding DNA: TGTGCCAGCAGCACGCTTCCTTACGAGCAGTACTTC.

The chain has TRBV5-1 and TRBJ2-5; TRBD1 matches 8 bases. The germline gives CDR1 SGHRS, CDR2 YFSETQ. This CDR3 is built from 15 residues. Trimming cost V 4 bases and J 3 bases; bases outside gene matches: 8. The CDR3 sequence: CASSILTGEEETQYF. CDR3 in DNA: TGCGCCAGCAGCATCCTGACAGGGGAGGAAGAGACCCAGTACTTC.

This chain uses TRBV19 with TRBJ1-5; D unresolved. With 2 bases removed from V and 7 bases from J, the gap between germline ends came to 18 bases. CDR3 size: 16 residues. In germline, CDR1 is LNHDA, CDR2 SQIVND (reference sequence). The CDR3 coding sequence is TGTGCCAGTAGTATATGGACCACCGTCGATGGGCAGCCCCAGCATTTT. This codes for CASSIWTTVDGQPQHF.

For this clonotype: A much larger clonotype is one base distant, so this may be a read error. The final CDR3 position lacks the conserved phenylalanine or tryptophan, pointing to a likely read error. V gene TRBV10-2 combines with J gene TRBJ1-1; TRBD1 aligns across 8 bases. Germline V gives CDR1 WSHSY, CDR2 SAAADI. V gave up 3 bases and J gave up 5 bases; unmatched junction bases: 5. The CDR3 contains 14 residues. In DNA, the CDR3 is TGCGCCAGCAGTGAAGCAGGGGGCCAAACTGAAGCTTTCCTT. It translates to CASSEAGGQTEAFL.

The table lists this clonotype with many counts. This chain uses TRBV7-2 with TRBJ1-4; TRBD1 might be the D (5 bases). The CDR3 extends over 14 amino acids. Germline CDR1 SGHTA, CDR2 FQGNSA. V dropped 5 bases and J dropped 10 bases, with 17 bases sitting between them. CDR3 region: CASSRRDGIGKLFF. For the CDR3, the DNA is TGTGCCAGCAGCCGTCGGGACGGTATCGGAAAACTGTTTTTT.

The chain recombines TRBV29-1 with TRBJ2-7; 10 bases align to TRBD1. The germline CDR1 and CDR2 sequences are SQVTM and ANQGSEA. The CDR3 totals 12 residues. Trimming cost V 8 bases and J 6 bases; bases outside gene matches: 7. CDR3 DNA sequence: TGCAGCAAAGACAGGGGGCAGGTCGAGCAGTACTTC. Amino acid sequence: CSKDRGQVEQYF.

The CDR3 reads CAISDTGASGEQYF. The CDR3 DNA sequence: TGTGCCATCAGTGATACGGGTGCCTCTGGCGAGCAGTACTTC. The V call is TRBV10-3, the J call TRBJ2-7; D not certain. The CDR3 spans 14 residues. From germline, CDR1 is ENHRY and CDR2 SYGVKD. V was shortened by 3 bases and J by 6 bases, with 15 bases between the two germline ends.

The rearrangement joins TRBV9 to TRBJ1-2; 12 bases line up with TRBD1. The CDR3 is 17 residues long. Germline CDR1 SGDLS, CDR2 YYNGEE. The V segment lost 2 bases and the J segment 3 bases; nucleotides outside the gene matches: 8. CDR3 amino acids: CASSVDPGTGGDYGYTF. As DNA, the CDR3 is TGTGCCAGCAGCGTTGACCCCGGGACAGGGGGCGACTATGGCTACACCTTC.

This clonotype was seen many times. The chain links TRBV2 to TRBJ1-3; D uncertain. Trimming took off 6 bases at V and 1 base at J, with 10 bases between the two ends. The CDR3 covers 14 residues. Germline lookup yields CDR1 SNHLY and CDR2 FYNNEI. The DNA for the CDR3 is TGTGCCAGCAGCTCAACCGATTCTGGAAACACCATATATTTT. Residues: CASSSTDSGNTIYF.

This clonotype came up a few times. V gene TRBV19 combines with J gene TRBJ1-1, with 8 bases fitting TRBD1. Germline V lookup: CDR1 LNHDA, CDR2 SQIVND (reference sequence). CDR3 length equals 13 residues. V trimming: 7 bases; J trimming: 4 bases; junction bases outside the gene matches: 5. CDR3: CASTTGGGTEAFF. DNA of the CDR3: TGTGCCAGTACCACAGGGGGAGGCACTGAAGCTTTCTTT. The full variable domain, with the rest looked up from reference TRBV19 and TRBJ1-1, is DGGITQSPKYLFRKEGQNVTLSCEQNLNHDAMYWYRQDPGQGLRLIYYSQIVNDFQKGDIAEGYSVSREKKESFPLTVTSAQKNPTAFYLCASTTGGGTEAFFGQGTRLTVV.

The V and J genes are TRBV9 and TRBJ2-2; D gene uncertain. The CDR3 length is 12 residues. CDR1 is SGDLS, CDR2 YYNGEE, per germline. V was trimmed by 7 bases and J by 6 bases, leaving 10 bases between them. The CDR3 loop reads CASSKLPGELFF. The CDR3 coding sequence is TGTGCCAGCTCAAAGCTGCCCGGGGAGCTGTTTTTT.

This clonotype was observed a few times. The chain recombines TRBV12-3 or TRBV12-4 with TRBJ1-2; no clear D gene. CDR3 length: 11 residues. V gave up 11 bases and J gave up 5 bases, with 12 bases separating them. In nucleotides, the CDR3 is TGTGCCCTCAACGGGGTTTATGGCTACACCTTC. This translates into CALNGVYGYTF.